This T cell receptor (beta chain) was sequenced in a study of patients and donors after allogeneic stem cell transplantation. TCRdb fed the RT-PCR reads into MiXCR, producing one record per CDR3 protein. The sample lists about 230,000 distinct CDR3 sequences; over 12% were seen once. In its sample, this clonotype was seen a few times. CDR1 and CDR2 (germline): SGHTA, FQGNSA. Trimming took off 5 bases at V and 1 base at J, with 15 bases between the two ends. The CDR3 runs to 15 residues. Sequencing was performed on blood, either unsorted or a sorted T cell fraction (not recorded which). The genes are TRBV7-2 and TRBJ2-7; no clear D gene. The clonotype comes from a human donor who was either an allogeneic HSCT recipient or a stem cell or donor lymphocyte infusion donor (not recorded which). It is not recorded whose cells these are; they may come from a transplant donor. CDR3: CASSRPPRPSYEQYF. Written as DNA, the CDR3 is TGTGCCAGCAGCCGTCCGCCCAGGCCGTCCTACGAGCAGTACTTC.